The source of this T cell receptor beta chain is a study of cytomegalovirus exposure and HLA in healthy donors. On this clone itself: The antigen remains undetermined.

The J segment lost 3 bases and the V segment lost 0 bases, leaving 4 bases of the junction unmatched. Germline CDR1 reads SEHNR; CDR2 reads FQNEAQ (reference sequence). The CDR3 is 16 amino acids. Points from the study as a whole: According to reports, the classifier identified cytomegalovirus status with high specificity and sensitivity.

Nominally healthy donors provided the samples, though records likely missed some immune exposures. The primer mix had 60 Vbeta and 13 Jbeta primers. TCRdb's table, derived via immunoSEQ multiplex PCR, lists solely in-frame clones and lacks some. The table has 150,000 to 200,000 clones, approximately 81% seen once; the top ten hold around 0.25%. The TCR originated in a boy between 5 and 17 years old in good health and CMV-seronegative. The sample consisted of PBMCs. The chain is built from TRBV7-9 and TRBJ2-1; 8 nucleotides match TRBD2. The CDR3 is CASSLASGSFYNEQFF. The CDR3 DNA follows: TGTGCCAGCAGCTTAGCCAGCGGGAGTTTCTACAATGAGCAGTTCTTC.